This T cell receptor beta chain comes out of a study of blood T cells in healthy people across ages. The authors ran a second PCR of 7 to 11 cycles using a sample-barcoded 5' primer and a J-beta primer mix. MiXCR, applied by TCRdb to the 5' RACE reads, yields one record per CDR3 protein. The sample lists about 900,000 distinct CDR3 sequences, 62% occurring once. This CDR3 spans 15 amino acids. The germline V gene encodes CDR1 LGHDT and CDR2 YNNKEL (reference sequence). V lost 4 bases to trimming and J lost 6 bases, with 16 bases between them. Sequencing was performed on blood. This TCR was recovered from a young man in good health. V is TRBV3-1 and J is TRBJ2-1; D may be TRBD1 (6 bases). The CDR3 nucleotides read TGTGCCAGCAGCCTAGGTCAGGGACAAGGCAATGAGCAGTTCTTC. As protein: CASSLGQGQGNEQFF.